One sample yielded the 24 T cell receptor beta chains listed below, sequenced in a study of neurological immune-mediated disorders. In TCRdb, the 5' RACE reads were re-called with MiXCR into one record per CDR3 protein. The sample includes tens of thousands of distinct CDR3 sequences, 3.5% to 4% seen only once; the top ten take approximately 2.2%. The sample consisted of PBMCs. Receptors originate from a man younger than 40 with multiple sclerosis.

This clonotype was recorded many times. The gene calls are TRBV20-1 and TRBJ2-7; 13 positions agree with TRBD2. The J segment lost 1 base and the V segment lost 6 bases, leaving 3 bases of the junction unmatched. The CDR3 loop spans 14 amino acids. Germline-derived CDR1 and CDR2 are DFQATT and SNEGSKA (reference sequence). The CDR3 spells CSAKGLAGSYEQYF. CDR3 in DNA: TGCAGTGCAAAGGGACTAGCGGGATCCTACGAGCAGTACTTC.

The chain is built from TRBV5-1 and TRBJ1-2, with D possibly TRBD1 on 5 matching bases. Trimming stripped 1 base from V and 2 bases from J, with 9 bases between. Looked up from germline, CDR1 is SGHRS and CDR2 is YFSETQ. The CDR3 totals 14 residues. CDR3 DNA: TGCGCCAGCAGCTTGAACAGGATCAACTATGGCTACACCTTC. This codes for CASSLNRINYGYTF.

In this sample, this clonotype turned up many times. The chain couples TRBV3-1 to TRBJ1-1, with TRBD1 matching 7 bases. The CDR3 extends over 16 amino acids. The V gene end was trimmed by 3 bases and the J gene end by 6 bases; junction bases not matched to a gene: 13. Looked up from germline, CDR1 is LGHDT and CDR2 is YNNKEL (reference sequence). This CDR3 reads CASSQNRQGLGAEAFF. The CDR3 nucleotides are TGTGCCAGCAGCCAGAACAGACAGGGTTTGGGGGCTGAAGCTTTCTTT.

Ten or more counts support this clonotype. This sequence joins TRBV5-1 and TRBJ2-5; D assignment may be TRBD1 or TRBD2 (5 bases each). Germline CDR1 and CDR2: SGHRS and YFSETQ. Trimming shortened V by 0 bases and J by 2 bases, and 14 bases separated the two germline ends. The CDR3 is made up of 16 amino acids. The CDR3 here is CASSLGPGTAQETQYF. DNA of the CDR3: TGCGCCAGCAGCTTGGGGCCGGGGACGGCTCAAGAGACCCAGTACTTC.

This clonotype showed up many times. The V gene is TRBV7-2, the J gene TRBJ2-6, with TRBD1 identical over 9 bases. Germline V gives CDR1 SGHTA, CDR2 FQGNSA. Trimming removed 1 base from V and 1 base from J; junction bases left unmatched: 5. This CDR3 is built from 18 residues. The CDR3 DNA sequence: TGTGCCAGCAGCTTAGTAGGGACAGGGTTATCTGGGGCCAACGTCCTGACTTTC. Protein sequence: CASSLVGTGLSGANVLTF. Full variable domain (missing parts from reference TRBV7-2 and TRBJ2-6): GAGVSQSPSNKVTEKGKDVELRCDPISGHTALYWYRQSLGQGLEFLIYFQGNSAPDKSGLPSDRFSAERTGGSVSTLTIQRTQQEDSAVYLCASSLVGTGLSGANVLTFGAGSRLTVL.

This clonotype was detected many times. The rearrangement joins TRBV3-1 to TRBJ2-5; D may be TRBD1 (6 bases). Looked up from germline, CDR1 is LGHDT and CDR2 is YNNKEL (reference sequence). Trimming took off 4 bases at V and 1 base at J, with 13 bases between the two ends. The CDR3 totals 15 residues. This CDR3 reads CASSRYRATQETQYF. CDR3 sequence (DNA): TGTGCCAGCAGCCGCTACAGGGCCACCCAAGAGACCCAGTACTTC.

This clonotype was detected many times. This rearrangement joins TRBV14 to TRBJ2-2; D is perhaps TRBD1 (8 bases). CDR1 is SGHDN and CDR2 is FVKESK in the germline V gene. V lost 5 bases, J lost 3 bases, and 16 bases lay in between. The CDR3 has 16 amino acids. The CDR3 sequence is CASSYRQGRDTGELFF. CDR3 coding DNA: TGTGCCAGCAGCTACAGACAGGGGAGGGACACCGGGGAGCTGTTTTTT.

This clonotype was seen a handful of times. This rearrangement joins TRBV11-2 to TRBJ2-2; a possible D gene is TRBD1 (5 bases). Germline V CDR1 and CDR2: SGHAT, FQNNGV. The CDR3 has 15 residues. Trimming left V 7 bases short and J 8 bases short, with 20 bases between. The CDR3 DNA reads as TGTGCCAGCACTCCTTCTCAGGGATGGAATGGGGAGCTGTTTTTT. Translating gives CASTPSQGWNGELFF.

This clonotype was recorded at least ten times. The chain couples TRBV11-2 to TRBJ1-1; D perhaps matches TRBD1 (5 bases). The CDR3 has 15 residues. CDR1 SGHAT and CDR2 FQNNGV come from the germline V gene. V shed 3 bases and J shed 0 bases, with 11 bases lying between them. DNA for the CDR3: TGTGCCAGCAGCTTCTCCGACAGTCTGAACACTGAAGCTTTCTTT. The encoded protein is CASSFSDSLNTEAFF.

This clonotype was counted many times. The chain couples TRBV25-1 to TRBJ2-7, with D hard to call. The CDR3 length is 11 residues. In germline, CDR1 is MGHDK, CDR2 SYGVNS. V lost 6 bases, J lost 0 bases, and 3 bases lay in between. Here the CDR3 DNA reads TGTGCCAGCAGGGGCTCCTACGAGCAGTACTTC. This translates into CASRGSYEQYF.

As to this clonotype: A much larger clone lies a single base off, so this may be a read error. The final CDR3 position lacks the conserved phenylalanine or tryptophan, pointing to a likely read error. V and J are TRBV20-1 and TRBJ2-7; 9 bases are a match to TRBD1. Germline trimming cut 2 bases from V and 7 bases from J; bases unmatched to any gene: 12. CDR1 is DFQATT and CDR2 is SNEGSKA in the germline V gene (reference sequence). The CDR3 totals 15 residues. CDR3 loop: CSARPMTGGMREQYI. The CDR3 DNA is TGCAGTGCTAGACCGATGACAGGGGGGATGAGGGAGCAGTACATC.

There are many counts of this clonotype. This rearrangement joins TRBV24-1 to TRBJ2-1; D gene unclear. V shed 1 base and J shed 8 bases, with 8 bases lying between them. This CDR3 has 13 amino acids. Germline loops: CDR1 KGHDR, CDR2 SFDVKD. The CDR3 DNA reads TGTGCCACCAGTGATTTAAAAATCTATGAGCAGTTCTTC. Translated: CATSDLKIYEQFF.

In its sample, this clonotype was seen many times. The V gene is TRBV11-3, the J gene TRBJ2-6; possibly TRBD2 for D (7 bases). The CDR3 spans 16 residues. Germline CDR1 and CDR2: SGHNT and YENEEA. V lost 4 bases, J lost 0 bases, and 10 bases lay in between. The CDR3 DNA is TGTGCCAGCAGCTCGGGGGGCATCTCTGGGGCCAACGTCCTGACTTTC. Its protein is CASSSGGISGANVLTF.

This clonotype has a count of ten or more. CDR3 residues: CASKRGNWAFF. DNA for the CDR3: TGTGCCAGCAAACGGGGGAATTGGGCTTTCTTT. This chain links TRBV12-3 or TRBV12-4 with TRBJ1-1; D is perhaps TRBD1 (5 bases). This CDR3 is built from 11 residues. The V and J ends lost 7 bases and 11 bases respectively, with 14 bases between them.

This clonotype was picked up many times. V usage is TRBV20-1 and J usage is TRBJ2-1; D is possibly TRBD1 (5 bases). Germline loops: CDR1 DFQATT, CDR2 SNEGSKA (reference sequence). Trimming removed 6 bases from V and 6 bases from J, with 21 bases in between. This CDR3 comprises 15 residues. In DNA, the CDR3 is TGCAGTGCCACCCCCGCCTGGCTTAGGGGCAATGAGCAGTTCTTC. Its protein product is CSATPAWLRGNEQFF.

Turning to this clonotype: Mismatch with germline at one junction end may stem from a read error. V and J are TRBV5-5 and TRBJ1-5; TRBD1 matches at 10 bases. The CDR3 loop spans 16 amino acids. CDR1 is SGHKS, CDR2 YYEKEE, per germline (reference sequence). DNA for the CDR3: TGTGCCAGCAGCCCAACTCCGGGACAGGGGTTTCAGCCCCAGAATTTT. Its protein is CASSPTPGQGFQPQNF.

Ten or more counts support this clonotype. CDR3 bases: TGTGCCAGCAGCCCCACTAGCGGGGGGTTCAATGAGCAGTTCTTC. Its translation is CASSPTSGGFNEQFF. This chain connects TRBV7-2 to TRBJ2-1; TRBD2 agrees at 12 bases. Per the germline V gene, CDR1 is SGHTA and CDR2 is FQGNSA. The CDR3 has 15 amino acids. The J segment lost 6 bases and the V segment lost 5 bases, leaving 5 bases of the junction unmatched.

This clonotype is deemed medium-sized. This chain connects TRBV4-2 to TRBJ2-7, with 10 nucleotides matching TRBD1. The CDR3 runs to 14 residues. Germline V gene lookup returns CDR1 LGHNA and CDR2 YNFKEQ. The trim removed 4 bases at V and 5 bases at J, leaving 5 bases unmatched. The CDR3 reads CASSPTGGRDEQYF. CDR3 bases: TGTGCCAGCAGCCCGACAGGGGGCCGCGACGAGCAGTACTTC.

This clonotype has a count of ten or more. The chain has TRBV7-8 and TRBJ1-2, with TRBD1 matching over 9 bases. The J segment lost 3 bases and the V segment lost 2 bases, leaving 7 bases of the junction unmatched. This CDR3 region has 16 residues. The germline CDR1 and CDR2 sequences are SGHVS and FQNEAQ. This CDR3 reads CASSLLQGALDYGYTF. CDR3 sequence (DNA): TGTGCCAGCAGCTTACTACAGGGGGCATTAGACTATGGCTACACCTTC.

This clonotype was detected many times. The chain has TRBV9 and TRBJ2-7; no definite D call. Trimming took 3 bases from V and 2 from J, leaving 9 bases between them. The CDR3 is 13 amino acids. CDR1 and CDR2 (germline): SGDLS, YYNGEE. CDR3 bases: TGTGCCAGCAGCGACCCCGTCACCTACGAGCAGTACTTC. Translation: CASSDPVTYEQYF.

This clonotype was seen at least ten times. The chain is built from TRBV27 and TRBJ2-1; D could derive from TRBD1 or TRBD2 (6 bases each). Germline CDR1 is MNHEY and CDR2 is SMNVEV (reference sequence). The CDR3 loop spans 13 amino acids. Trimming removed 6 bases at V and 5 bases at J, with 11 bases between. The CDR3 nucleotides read TGTGCCAGCAGCTGGGGGGCTCACAATGAGCAGTTCTTC. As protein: CASSWGAHNEQFF.

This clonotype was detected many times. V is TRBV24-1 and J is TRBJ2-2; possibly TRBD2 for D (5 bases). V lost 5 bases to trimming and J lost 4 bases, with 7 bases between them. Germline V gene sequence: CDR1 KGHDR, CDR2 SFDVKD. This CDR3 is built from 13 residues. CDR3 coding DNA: TGTGCCACCAGTGGGAGGCCCACCGGGGAGCTGTTTTTT. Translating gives CATSGRPTGELFF.

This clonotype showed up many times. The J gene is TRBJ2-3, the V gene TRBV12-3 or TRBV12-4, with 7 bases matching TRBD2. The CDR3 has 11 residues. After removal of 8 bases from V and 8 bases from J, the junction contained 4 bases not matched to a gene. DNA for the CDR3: TGTGCCAGCGGGGGGGTGGGTACGCAGTATTTT. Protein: CASGGVGTQYF.

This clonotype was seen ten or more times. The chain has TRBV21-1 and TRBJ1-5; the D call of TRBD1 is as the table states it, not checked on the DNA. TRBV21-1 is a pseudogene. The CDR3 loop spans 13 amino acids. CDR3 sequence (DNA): TGTGCCAGCAGTGGGACAGGCAATCAGCCCCAGCATTTT. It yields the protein CASSGTGNQPQHF.